This T cell receptor (beta chain) was sequenced during a study of T cells after yellow fever vaccination. The study's findings and limits: Peaking faster, on day 5 versus 15, the secondary response was nonetheless weaker.

This clonotype was detected ten times or more. Its matching antigen is unknown. Germline CDR1 reads LNHDA; CDR2 reads SQIVND (reference sequence). This CDR3 spans 15 amino acids. The V segment lost 7 bases and the J segment 1 base; nucleotides outside the gene matches: 7. Template-switching 5'RACE yielded the TCR cDNA; a universal primer site and UMIs were added in the process. TCRdb used MiXCR to reprocess the 5' RACE reads, holding one entry per CDR3 protein. The sample includes roughly 240,000 distinct CDR3 sequences, 6.5% to 7.5% of them seen just once. This clonotype was sampled from a man between 25 and 39 years old who received the YFV17D yellow fever vaccine. The sample was CD4+ T cells sorted from PBMCs, taken on the day of the yellow fever booster vaccination. The chain uses TRBV19 and TRBJ1-5; TRBD1 agrees at 7 bases. CDR3 bases: TGTGCCAGTACCCCACAGGGGACAAGCAATCAGCCCCAGCATTTT. The encoded protein is CASTPQGTSNQPQHF.